These 4 T cell receptor beta chains were sequenced from one sample in a study of blood T cell repertoires in COVID-19. Sequencing was performed with immunoSEQ multiplex PCR; in TCRdb, only in-frame clones are kept and a portion is missing. The sample carries 250,000 to 400,000 clones, about 90% recorded once. The sample taken for sequencing was peripheral blood. All receptors derive from a woman aged 30 to 39 with COVID-19, enrolled during active disease.

This chain uses TRBV6-5 with TRBJ1-1; 11 bases fit TRBD1. The J segment lost 11 bases and the V segment lost 4 bases, leaving 3 bases of the junction unmatched. Germline V gene data show CDR1 as MNHEY and CDR2 as SVGAGI. The CDR3 runs 12 residues. The CDR3 protein is CASSWTGGEAFF. CDR3 nucleotide sequence: TGTGCCAGCAGTTGGACAGGGGGCGAGGCTTTCTTT.

The V and J genes are TRBV24-1 and TRBJ2-2, with 9 bases lining up with TRBD1. This CDR3 is 16 amino acids long. Germline assignment: CDR1 KGHDR and CDR2 SFDVKD. The V segment lost 3 bases and the J segment 4 bases; nucleotides outside the gene matches: 5. The CDR3 sequence: CATSDAGTGTTGELFF. CDR3 sequence (DNA): TGTGCCACCAGTGATGCCGGGACAGGGACCACCGGGGAGCTGTTTTTT.

This clone showed up just once. The gene calls are TRBV9 and TRBJ2-1, with 9 bases aligning to TRBD2. Losses at the gene ends were 2 bases for V and 4 bases for J; bases not matched to a gene: 7. Germline values: CDR1 SGDLS, CDR2 YYNGEE. There are 16 residues in the CDR3. The CDR3 protein is CASSVDGTSPYNEQFF. The CDR3 nucleotides are TGTGCCAGCAGCGTTGACGGGACTAGCCCATACAATGAGCAGTTCTTC.

V gene TRBV11-1 combines with J gene TRBJ2-5; TRBD1 matches 7 bases. The CDR3 has 15 amino acids. Germline CDR1 and CDR2: SGHAT and FQDESV (reference sequence). J gave up 1 base and V 5 bases, and 7 bases lay outside the gene matches. CDR3 in DNA: TGTGCCAGCAGCCCAAGGACAGGACCCCAAGAGACCCAGTACTTC. Amino acids: CASSPRTGPQETQYF.